These 5 T cell receptor beta chains share one sample of origin, sequenced in a study of a mutant IDH1 vaccine in newly diagnosed glioma. Repertoires were generated with immunoSEQ multiplex PCR, while TCRdb's copy carries only in-frame clones and drops some. The table shows about 51,000 clones, with around 78% occurring only once. This sample's time point: week 5, during vaccination. Each dose of the vaccine consisted of 300 ug of mutant IDH1 20-mer peptide, with topical imiquimod. Their antigen targets remain unknown. The sample in question was PBMCs, obtained from a glioma patient whose treatment included an IDH1 peptide vaccine. The receptors shown here come from a woman in her 40s with glioma.

V is TRBV6-5 and J is TRBJ1-2; D might be TRBD1 (6 bases). Per germline, CDR1 MNHEY and CDR2 SVGAGI. V was pared by 0 bases and J by 4 bases, with 9 bases between. There are 14 residues in the CDR3. The CDR3 DNA sequence: TGTGCCAGCAGTTACTCCGGACAGTTCTATGGCTACACCTTC. Translated, it gives CASSYSGQFYGYTF.

This clone is deemed medium-sized. The rearrangement links TRBV5-1 to TRBJ1-1, with a weak D call TRBD1 (5 bases). CDR3 length equals 14 residues. CDR1 SGHRS and CDR2 YFSETQ come from the germline V gene. The V end was cut by 4 bases, the J end by 3 bases, with 13 bases between. CDR3 sequence reads: CASSELGGDTEAFF. CDR3 DNA: TGCGCCAGCAGCGAACTCGGGGGGGACACTGAAGCTTTCTTT.

This chain joins TRBV29-1 and TRBJ2-3; D could derive from TRBD1 or TRBD2 (5 bases each). With 6 bases removed from V and 6 bases from J, the gap between germline ends came to 19 bases. This CDR3 is built from 14 residues. In germline, CDR1 is SQVTM, CDR2 ANQGSEA. CDR3 residues: CSVTATRTGDTQYF. The DNA for the CDR3 is TGCAGCGTCACGGCTACTAGAACAGGTGATACGCAGTATTTT.

The rearrangement links TRBV6-5 to TRBJ1-3; maybe TRBD1 (5 bases). Trimming stripped 6 bases from V and 3 bases from J, with 15 bases between. The CDR3 runs 15 residues. Germline CDR1 MNHEY, CDR2 SVGAGI. CDR3 protein: CASSLGGRRGNTIYF. The CDR3 DNA sequence: TGTGCCAGCAGCTTGGGGGGTAGACGTGGAAACACCATATATTTT.

V and J are TRBV10-3 and TRBJ1-2; 9 nucleotides agree with TRBD1. After removal of 10 bases from V and 0 bases from J, the junction contained 3 bases not matched to a gene. Germline-derived CDR1 and CDR2 are ENHRY and SYGVKD. This CDR3 contains 13 residues. CDR3 sequence (DNA): TGTGCCAGCGGGACAGGGTCTAACTATGGCTACACCTTC. This sequence encodes CASGTGSNYGYTF.